This TCR beta chain was sequenced for a study of blood T cell repertoires in COVID-19. Study overall: Donors in the United States, Italy and Spain gave samples during acute or convalescent COVID-19.

From germline, CDR1 is LNHDA and CDR2 SQIVND (reference sequence). Between the trimmed V and J ends, which lost 3 bases and 1 base, there was a span of 7 bases. There are 14 residues in the CDR3. Generated by immunoSEQ multiplex PCR, the TCRdb table keeps only in-frame clones and is missing some. Seen here are approximately 270,000 clones, 85% to 90% observed once, and the top ten hold approximately 4%. This study enrolled people aged 18 to 89 from about two dozen US geographic areas. Assignment of participants to cohorts was predicated upon participant-reported clinical history. The chain combines TRBV19 with TRBJ1-5; tentatively, D is TRBD1 (6 bases). Sequencing was carried out using PBMCs or T cells enriched from blood (not recorded which). The receptor was derived from a woman aged 25 to 45 with acute COVID-19. Here the CDR3 reads CASSIQGSNQPQHF. DNA for the CDR3: TGTGCCAGTAGTATTCAGGGGAGCAATCAGCCCCAGCATTTT.